The rows below give T cell receptor beta chains drawn from one sample of a study of CD8 T cells in ankylosing spondylitis. TCRdb re-called the 5' RACE reads through MiXCR, storing one row per CDR3 protein. The repertoire consists of about 800,000 distinct CDR3 sequences, with around 11% occurring once and the leading ten covering approximately 0.5%. Material for sequencing was blood, either unsorted or a sorted T cell fraction (not recorded which). The receptors stem from a male donor with ankylosing spondylitis. CDR3s include the opening cysteine and the closing phenylalanine or tryptophan. D genes are given only for firm matches. Part of the rows lack a size; the others show once, few, many or a class for expanded clones.

j_call clone_size d_call v_call cdr3_aa cdr3_nt
TRBJ2-2 few TRBD2 TRBV20-1 CSARMVGLVTGELFF TGCAGTGCTAGAATGGTCGGACTAGTTACCGGGGAGCTGTTTTTT
TRBJ2-7 . TRBD1 TRBV4-3 CASSLATGGYEQYF TGCGCCAGCAGCCTGGCGACAGGGGGCTACGAGCAGTACTTC
TRBJ2-7 . . TRBV20-1 CSAKWAFYEQYF TGCAGTGCTAAATGGGCCTTCTACGAGCAGTACTTC
TRBJ1-6 few . TRBV9 CASSVAEGSYNSPLHF TGTGCCAGCAGCGTAGCTGAGGGCTCCTATAATTCACCCCTCCACTTT
TRBJ1-2 many . TRBV28 CASNTAGDGYTF TGTGCCAGCAACACGGCGGGGGATGGCTACACCTTC
TRBJ2-7 . . TRBV11-1 CASSYGPYYEQYF TGTGCCAGCAGCTACGGGCCGTACTACGAGCAGTACTTC
TRBJ1-6 many . TRBV29-1 CSVGGAQDSPLHF TGCAGCGTTGGTGGGGCGCAGGATTCACCCCTCCACTTT
TRBJ1-4 . TRBD1 TRBV29-1 CSVGRGEEKLFF TGCAGCGTTGGCAGGGGGGAGGAAAAACTGTTTTTT
TRBJ1-1 few . TRBV20-1 CSARDPGRGVRNTEAFF TGCAGTGCTAGAGATCCAGGCCGCGGGGTGAGGAACACTGAAGCTTTCTTT
TRBJ2-3 few TRBD2 TRBV7-8 CASSSPAGGRGTQYF TGTGCCAGCAGCTCCCCCGCGGGGGGGCGGGGTACGCAGTATTTT
TRBJ2-1 few . TRBV29-1 CSVEMAGRYNEQFF TGCAGCGTTGAAATGGCAGGGAGATACAATGAGCAGTTCTTC
TRBJ2-1 . . TRBV20-1 CSAYPQTTSYNEQFF TGCAGTGCCTACCCCCAGACTACCTCCTACAATGAGCAGTTCTTC
TRBJ2-1 many . TRBV12-3/TRBV12-4 CASTLDRGGSYNEQFF TGTGCCAGCACCTTAGATCGGGGAGGATCCTACAATGAGCAGTTCTTC
TRBJ2-7 . TRBD2 TRBV28 CASRGLAGPAYEQYF TGTGCCAGCAGGGGATTAGCGGGGCCCGCCTACGAGCAGTACTTC
TRBJ1-5 . . TRBV27 CASSARDFGNQPQHF TGTGCCAGCAGTGCCAGGGATTTCGGCAATCAGCCCCAGCATTTT
TRBJ2-3 . TRBD2 TRBV7-9 CASSSAGGYTDTQYF TGTGCCAGCAGCTCCGCGGGGGGGTACACAGATACGCAGTATTTT
TRBJ2-3 many . TRBV12-3/TRBV12-4 CASSLRDQLTDTQYF TGTGCCAGCAGTTTACGGGACCAGCTCACAGATACGCAGTATTTT